The T cell receptor beta chain described here comes from a study of cytomegalovirus exposure and HLA in healthy donors. Study results and limitations: In vitro testing confirmed a few CMV-associated chains as specific for CMV antigens. Earlier results showed most TCR beta V segments being productive about 87% or about 30% of the time.

Germline CDR1 and CDR2: SGHAT and FQNNGV. V shed 5 bases, J shed 0 bases, and the junction held 4 bases outside the gene matches. CDR3 length: 14 residues. Primers for the PCR totalled 60 Vbeta and 13 Jbeta. TCRdb's table, derived via immunoSEQ multiplex PCR, lists solely in-frame clones and lacks some. There are roughly 150,000 clones in the sample; about 80% occur only once, and 5.5% to 7% lies in the top ten. Turning to this clone: The antigen is unknown.

The J gene is TRBJ2-7, the V gene TRBV11-2; 7 nucleotides match TRBD2. The sequencing sample was made of PBMCs. This TCR was recovered from a woman aged 40 to 49 in good health and CMV-seropositive. The CDR3: CASSPRTSSYEQYF. The DNA for the CDR3 is TGTGCCAGCAGCCCACGGACTAGCTCCTACGAGCAGTACTTC.